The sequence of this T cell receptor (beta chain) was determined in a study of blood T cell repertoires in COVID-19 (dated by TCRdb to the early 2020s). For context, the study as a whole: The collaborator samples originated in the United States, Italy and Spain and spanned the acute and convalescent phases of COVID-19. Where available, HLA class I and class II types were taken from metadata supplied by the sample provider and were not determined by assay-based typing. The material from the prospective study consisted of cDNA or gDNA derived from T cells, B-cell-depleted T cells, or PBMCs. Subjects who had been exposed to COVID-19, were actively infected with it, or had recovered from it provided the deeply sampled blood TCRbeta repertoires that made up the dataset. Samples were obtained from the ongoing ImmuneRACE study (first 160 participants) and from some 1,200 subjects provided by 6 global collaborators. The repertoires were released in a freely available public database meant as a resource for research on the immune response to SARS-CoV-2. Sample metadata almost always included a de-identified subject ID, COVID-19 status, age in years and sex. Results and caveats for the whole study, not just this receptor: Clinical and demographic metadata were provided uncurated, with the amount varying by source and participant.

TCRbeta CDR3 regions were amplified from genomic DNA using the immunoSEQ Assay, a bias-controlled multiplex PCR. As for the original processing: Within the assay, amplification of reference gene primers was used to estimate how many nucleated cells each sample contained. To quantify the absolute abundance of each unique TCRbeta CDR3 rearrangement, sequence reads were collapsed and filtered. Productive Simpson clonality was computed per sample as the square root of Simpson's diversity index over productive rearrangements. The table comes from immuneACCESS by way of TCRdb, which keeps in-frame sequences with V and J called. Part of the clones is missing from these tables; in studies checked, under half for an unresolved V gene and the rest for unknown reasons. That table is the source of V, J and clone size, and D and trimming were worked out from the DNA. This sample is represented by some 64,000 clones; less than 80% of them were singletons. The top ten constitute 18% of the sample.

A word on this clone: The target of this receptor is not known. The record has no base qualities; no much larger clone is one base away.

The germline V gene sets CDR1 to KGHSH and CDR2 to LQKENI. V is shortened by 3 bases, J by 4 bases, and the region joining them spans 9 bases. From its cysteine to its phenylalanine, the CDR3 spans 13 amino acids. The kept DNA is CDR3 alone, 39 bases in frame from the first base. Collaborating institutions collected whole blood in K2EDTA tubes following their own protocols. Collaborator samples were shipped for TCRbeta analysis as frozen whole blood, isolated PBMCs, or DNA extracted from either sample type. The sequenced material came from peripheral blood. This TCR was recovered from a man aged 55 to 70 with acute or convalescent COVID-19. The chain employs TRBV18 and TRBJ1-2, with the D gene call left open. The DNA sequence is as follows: TGTGCCAGCTCACCCTCCACAGTCTATGGCTACACCTTC. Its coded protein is CASSPSTVYGYTF.